Shown below are 8 T cell receptor beta chains from a single sample sequenced in a study of blood T cell repertoires in COVID-19. The table came from immunoSEQ multiplex PCR; TCRdb's copy has only in-frame clones and leaves some out. The repertoire holds hundreds of thousands of clones, with around 85% as singletons. The specimen was PBMCs or T cells enriched from blood (not recorded which). These TCRs come from a woman under 40 who had been exposed to COVID-19.

This sequence joins TRBV27 and TRBJ2-3, with 12 bases aligning to TRBD2. The CDR3 is 16 amino acids. V lost 5 bases to trimming and J lost 2 bases; unmatched junction nucleotides: 5. CDR1 and CDR2 (germline): MNHEY, SMNVEV (reference sequence). The DNA for the CDR3 is TGTGCCAGCAGTCTAGCGGGAGGGTTAGTCACAGATACGCAGTATTTT. As protein: CASSLAGGLVTDTQYF.

The rearrangement uses TRBV6-2 or TRBV6-3 and TRBJ1-5, with D possibly matching TRBD1 (6 bases). The germline V gene encodes CDR1 MNHEY and CDR2 SVGEGT. V was shortened by 6 bases and J by 1 base, with 7 bases between the two germline ends. The CDR3 sequence is 13 residues long. The CDR3 reads CASSGTSNQPQHF. DNA of the CDR3: TGTGCCAGCAGCGGGACAAGCAATCAGCCCCAGCATTTT.

J is TRBJ2-2 and V is TRBV5-1; TRBD2 might be the D (5 bases). Per germline, CDR1 SGHRS and CDR2 YFSETQ. This CDR3 contains 15 residues. V lost 0 bases, J lost 4 bases, and 10 bases lay in between. The CDR3 nucleotides are TGCGCCAGCAGCTTGGTCCCGGGAAGCACCGGGGAGCTGTTTTTT. Encoded protein: CASSLVPGSTGELFF.

J is TRBJ1-3 and V is TRBV5-1; 10 nucleotides match TRBD1. The V gene end was trimmed by 3 bases and the J gene end by 8 bases; junction bases not matched to a gene: 14. The CDR3 extends over 17 amino acids. Germline assignment: CDR1 SGHRS and CDR2 YFSETQ. The CDR3 loop reads CASSWDGSTGGSYTIYF. CDR3 nucleotide sequence: TGCGCCAGCAGCTGGGACGGATCGACAGGGGGCAGTTACACCATATATTTT.

The chain links TRBV24-1 to TRBJ1-5; 9 bases are a match to TRBD1. V lost 2 bases to trimming and J lost 7 bases; unmatched junction nucleotides: 8. Germline values: CDR1 KGHDR, CDR2 SFDVKD. This CDR3 has 16 residues. The DNA for the CDR3 is TGTGCCACCAGTGATTCGGGACAGGGTAACAGGCAGCCCCAGCATTTT. As protein: CATSDSGQGNRQPQHF.

This clone has only a few counts. The V call is TRBV19, the J call TRBJ1-4; D is possibly TRBD1 (6 bases). The V gene's germline CDR1 is LNHDA and CDR2 SQIVND (reference sequence). This CDR3 is built from 13 residues. Trimming left V 9 bases short and J 7 bases short, with 15 bases between. The DNA for the CDR3 is TGTGCCAGGAACAGGGTACTAGGTGAAAAACTGTTTTTT. Translated: CARNRVLGEKLFF.

The chain has TRBV20-1 and TRBJ1-2; weak D call: TRBD1 (5 bases). This CDR3 has 11 amino acids. V dropped 5 bases and J dropped 6 bases, with 10 bases sitting between them. Germline V gives CDR1 DFQATT, CDR2 SNEGSKA (reference sequence). The CDR3 reads CSAPGRDGYTF. In DNA, the CDR3 is TGCAGTGCTCCAGGGAGGGATGGCTACACCTTC.

Here the CDR3 DNA reads TGTGCCAGCAGCCAAGGTTGGGGACAGACTTACGAGCAGTACTTC. This gives the protein CASSQGWGQTYEQYF. The V gene is TRBV3-1 (or the pseudogene TRBV3-2), the J gene TRBJ2-7, with 7 bases that match TRBD1. This CDR3 has 15 residues. Germline values: CDR1 LGHDT, CDR2 YNNKEL (reference sequence). V was pared by 1 base and J by 4 bases, with 7 bases of the junction left unmatched.